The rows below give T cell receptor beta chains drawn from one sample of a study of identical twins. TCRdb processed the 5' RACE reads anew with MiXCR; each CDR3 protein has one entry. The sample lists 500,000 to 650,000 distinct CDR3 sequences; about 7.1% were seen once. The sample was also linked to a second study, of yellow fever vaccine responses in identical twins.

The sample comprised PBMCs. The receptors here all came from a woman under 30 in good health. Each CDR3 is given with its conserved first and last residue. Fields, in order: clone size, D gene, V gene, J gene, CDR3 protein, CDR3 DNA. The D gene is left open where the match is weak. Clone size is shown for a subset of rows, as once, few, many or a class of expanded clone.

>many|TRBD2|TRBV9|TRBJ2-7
CASSSRAGDGYEQYF
TGTGCCAGCAGCTCCAGAGCGGGAGATGGTTACGAGCAGTACTTC
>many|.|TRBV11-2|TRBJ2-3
CASSLFMGATDTQYF
TGTGCCAGCAGCTTATTTATGGGTGCGACAGATACGCAGTATTTT
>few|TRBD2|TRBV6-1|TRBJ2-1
CASRPLAGGQNEQFF
TGTGCCAGCAGACCCCTAGCGGGGGGGCAAAATGAGCAGTTCTTC
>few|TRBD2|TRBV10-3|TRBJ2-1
CAISESLRGGSNEQFF
TGTGCCATCAGTGAGTCCTTGCGGGGGGGCTCCAATGAGCAGTTCTTC
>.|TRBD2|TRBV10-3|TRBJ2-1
CAISTSGNEQFF
TGTGCCATCAGTACTAGCGGCAATGAGCAGTTCTTC
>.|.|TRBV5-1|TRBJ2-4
CASSLDPGAWDIQYF
TGCGCCAGCAGCTTGGATCCGGGGGCCTGGGACATTCAGTACTTC
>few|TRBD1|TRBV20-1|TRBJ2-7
CSASGNEGQGGLDEQYF
TGCAGTGCTAGTGGTAATGAGGGACAGGGTGGGCTCGACGAGCAGTACTTC
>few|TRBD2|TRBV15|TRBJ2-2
CATSRDLRGGNTGELFF
TGTGCCACCAGCAGAGATTTACGGGGGGGCAACACCGGGGAGCTGTTTTTT
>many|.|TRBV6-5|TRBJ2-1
CASSYSNREGEQFF
TGTGCCAGCAGTTACTCCAACAGGGAAGGTGAGCAGTTCTTC
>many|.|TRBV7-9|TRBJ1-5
CASSLVGVYQPQHF
TGTGCCAGCAGCTTAGTTGGGGTTTACCAGCCCCAGCATTTT
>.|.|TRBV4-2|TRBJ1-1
CASSQERSLEAFF
TGTGCCAGCAGCCAAGAACGCAGCCTTGAAGCTTTCTTT
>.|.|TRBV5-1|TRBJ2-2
CASSLAGPRTGELFF
TGCGCCAGCAGCTTGGCCGGGCCCCGGACCGGGGAGCTGTTTTTT
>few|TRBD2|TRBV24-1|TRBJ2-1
CATSDLRSGIVNEQFF
TGTGCCACCAGTGATTTGAGGAGCGGGATCGTGAATGAGCAGTTCTTC
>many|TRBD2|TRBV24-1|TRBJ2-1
CATSDLPIAGGLEEQFF
TGTGCCACCAGTGACCTACCTATAGCGGGAGGGTTGGAGGAGCAGTTCTTC
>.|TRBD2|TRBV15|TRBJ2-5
CATSRAPGTSGGAGETQYF
TGTGCCACCAGCAGAGCCCCCGGGACTAGCGGGGGGGCTGGAGAGACCCAGTACTTC
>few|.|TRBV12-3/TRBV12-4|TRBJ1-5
CASSFMNQPQHF
TGTGCCAGCAGTTTTATGAATCAGCCCCAGCATTTT
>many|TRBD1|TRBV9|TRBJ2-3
CASSVVGTGDTQYF
TGTGCCAGCAGCGTAGTCGGGACAGGAGATACGCAGTATTTT
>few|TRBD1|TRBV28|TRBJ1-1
CASRPPGQGLLKAFF
TGTGCCAGCAGACCCCCGGGACAGGGTCTTCTGAAAGCTTTCTTT
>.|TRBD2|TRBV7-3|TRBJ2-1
CASSLTAGGPHEQFF
TGTGCCAGCAGCTTAACGGCGGGAGGGCCACATGAGCAGTTCTTC
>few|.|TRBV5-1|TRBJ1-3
CASSQGRTAAAGNTIYF
TGCGCCAGCAGCCAGGGACGCACAGCGGCTGCTGGAAACACCATATATTTT